One and the same sample provided the 8 T cell receptor beta chains below, sequenced in a study of blood T cell repertoires in COVID-19 (dated by TCRdb to 2019 to 2021). Library creation used the immunoSEQ multiplex PCR assay. TCRdb took over this immuneACCESS table, retaining in-frame rearrangements with V and J assigned. Such tables are incomplete; in checked studies, under half of the missing clones stem from an unresolved V gene, and the remainder is unexplained. Counted in this sample were 75,000 to 90,000 clones; over 65% of them appeared once. The top ten clones comprise more than 9.5% of the sample. Sequencing was performed on peripheral blood. Receptor source: a human donor in a cohort sampled during active COVID-19.

The sample holds a few counts of this clone. This rearrangement joins TRBV7-3 to TRBJ2-1, with D tentatively TRBD2 (7 bases). Trimming took 5 bases from V and 6 from J, leaving 14 bases between them. The CDR3 length is 14 residues. Germline lookup yields CDR1 SGHTA and CDR2 FQGTGA. The CDR3, as DNA: TGTGCCAGCAGCCCCTCGGGGGGCGGCAATGAGCAGTTCTTC. It yields the protein CASSPSGGGNEQFF.

The V gene is TRBV7-9, the J gene TRBJ2-3; D uncertain. There are 13 residues in the CDR3. With 4 bases removed from V and 1 base from J, the gap between germline ends came to 6 bases. Looked up from germline, CDR1 is SEHNR and CDR2 is FQNEAQ (reference sequence). DNA of the CDR3: TGTGCCAGCAGCTGGGCTGGCACAGATACGCAGTATTTT. It encodes CASSWAGTDTQYF.

There are many counts of this clone. The chain recombines TRBV30 with TRBJ1-1; D ambiguous. Germline V gives CDR1 GTSNPN, CDR2 SVGIG (reference sequence). V lost 0 bases, J lost 1 base, and 6 bases lay in between. The CDR3 has 13 residues. The CDR3 sequence: CAWSVARNTEAFF. Here the CDR3 DNA reads TGTGCCTGGAGTGTAGCCCGGAACACTGAAGCTTTCTTT.

The V and J genes are TRBV2 and TRBJ2-2; 9 nucleotides align to TRBD2. The V and J ends lost 5 bases and 0 bases, in that order; junction bases with no gene match: 1. The CDR3 runs 15 residues. The V gene's germline CDR1 is SNHLY and CDR2 FYNNEI. The CDR3 bases are TGTGCCAGCAGTTCTAGCGGGACGAACACCGGGGAGCTGTTTTTT. It yields the protein CASSSSGTNTGELFF.

About this clone: The identical CDR3 is also encoded by other nucleotide sequences in the sample. The chain is built from TRBV7-8 and TRBJ1-1; unclear D gene. V dropped 1 base and J dropped 1 base, with 7 bases sitting between them. This CDR3 is built from 14 residues. Looked up from germline, CDR1 is SGHVS and CDR2 is FQNEAQ. CDR3 DNA: TGTGCCAGCAGCTTAGTCGCCGGGAACACTGAAGCTTTCTTT. Its protein is CASSLVAGNTEAFF. The whole variable domain, remainder taken from reference TRBV7-8 and TRBJ1-1, is GAGVSQSPRYKVAKRGQDVALRCDPISGHVSLFWYQQALGQGPEFLTYFQNEAQLDKSGLPSDRFFAERPEGSVSTLKIQRTQQEDSAVYLCASSLVAGNTEAFFGQGTRLTVV.

This clone was found a few times. The chain couples TRBV6-1 to TRBJ1-5; 8 nucleotides agree with TRBD1. V shed 4 bases, J shed 1 base, and the junction held 6 bases outside the gene matches. The CDR3 runs to 16 residues. From germline, CDR1 is MNHNS and CDR2 SASEGT. The CDR3 DNA reads as TGTGCCAGCAGTGCCGCAGGGGGCCGGAGCAATCAGCCCCAGCATTTT. It yields the protein CASSAAGGRSNQPQHF.

This rearrangement joins TRBV19 to TRBJ2-7, with 8 bases aligning to TRBD1. This CDR3 has 14 residues. Germline assignment: CDR1 LNHDA and CDR2 SQIVND (reference sequence). With V trimmed by 6 bases and J by 6 bases, 10 bases remained unmatched. The CDR3 loop reads CASRTTGEWREQYF. DNA for the CDR3: TGTGCCAGTAGGACGACAGGGGAATGGCGCGAGCAGTACTTC.

The chain links TRBV10-1 to TRBJ1-1, with 7 bases aligning to TRBD1. Germline V lookup: CDR1 WNHNN, CDR2 SYGVQD (reference sequence). Germline trimming cut 4 bases from V and 3 bases from J; bases unmatched to any gene: 11. This CDR3 is built from 16 residues. The CDR3 region is CASSGPGARGDTEAFF. CDR3 in DNA: TGCGCCAGCAGTGGCCCCGGGGCCAGGGGGGACACTGAAGCTTTCTTT.